A selection of T cell receptor beta chains follows, all from one sample in a study of cytomegalovirus exposure and HLA in healthy donors. Data came from immunoSEQ multiplex PCR; TCRdb stores just in-frame clones and leaves some out. The data contain 100,000 to 150,000 clones, approximately 17% of them singletons. Material: PBMCs. Every receptor here comes from a female donor in good health and CMV-seropositive. Each CDR3 is given with its conserved first and last residue. Fields, in order: J gene, D gene, V gene, clone size, CDR3 DNA, CDR3 protein. D genes are given only for firm matches. Size tells how often a clone was seen (once, few, many) or the class of an expanded clone, and some rows leave it out.

j_call: TRBJ1-1; d_call: NA; v_call: TRBV4-2; clone_size: NA; cdr3_nt: TGTGCCAGCAGCCAAGCAATGAACACTGAAGCTTTCTTT; cdr3_aa: CASSQAMNTEAFF
j_call: TRBJ1-6; d_call: NA; v_call: TRBV29-1; clone_size: few; cdr3_nt: TGCAGCGCCCGAGGGGGGGCGAATTCACCCCTCCACTTT; cdr3_aa: CSARGGANSPLHF
j_call: TRBJ2-7; d_call: NA; v_call: TRBV14; clone_size: few; cdr3_nt: TGTGCCAGCAGCCATGCAACCTCCGGACAGTACGAGCAGTACTTC; cdr3_aa: CASSHATSGQYEQYF
j_call: TRBJ1-3; d_call: NA; v_call: TRBV21-1; clone_size: few; cdr3_nt: TGTGCCAGCAGCAAAGCGCGGACAGACTACTGCTCTGGAAACACCATATATTTT; cdr3_aa: CASSKARTDYCSGNTIYF
j_call: TRBJ1-6; d_call: NA; v_call: TRBV4-2; clone_size: NA; cdr3_nt: TGTGCCAGCAGCCAAGGCCAGGGCGGCTCACCCCTCCACTTT; cdr3_aa: CASSQGQGGSPLHF
j_call: TRBJ2-7; d_call: NA; v_call: TRBV4-3; clone_size: few; cdr3_nt: TGCGCCAGCAGCCAAGACTGGCGGGGCCCCTCCTACGAGCAGTACTTC; cdr3_aa: CASSQDWRGPSYEQYF
j_call: TRBJ2-5; d_call: TRBD2; v_call: TRBV5-4; clone_size: NA; cdr3_nt: TGTGCCAGCAGCTTGGTTGGCGGGGGGAAAAGAAAAGAGACCCAGTACTTC; cdr3_aa: CASSLVGGGKRKETQYF
j_call: TRBJ2-5; d_call: NA; v_call: TRBV11-3; clone_size: NA; cdr3_nt: TGTGCCAGCAGCTTTGGCAACCAAGAGACCCAGTACTTC; cdr3_aa: CASSFGNQETQYF
j_call: TRBJ2-4; d_call: NA; v_call: TRBV10-1; clone_size: NA; cdr3_nt: TGCGCCAGCAAGAGGGAAAGGGGACTAGCCAAAAACATTCAGTACTTC; cdr3_aa: CASKRERGLAKNIQYF
j_call: TRBJ2-3; d_call: TRBD2; v_call: TRBV29-1; clone_size: few; cdr3_nt: TGCAGCGTTGCCGGGGCTAGCGGGAGGGGGGGGACAGATACGCAGTATTTT; cdr3_aa: CSVAGASGRGGTDTQYF
j_call: TRBJ1-1; d_call: NA; v_call: TRBV6-5; clone_size: NA; cdr3_nt: TGTGCCACTCGGATCCGGGTCCAGGGTGAAGCTTTCTTT; cdr3_aa: CATRIRVQGEAFF
j_call: TRBJ1-1; d_call: TRBD1; v_call: TRBV19; clone_size: few; cdr3_nt: TGTGCCAGTAGTAACGGACAGGGGGTTTGGAACACTGAAGCTTTCTTT; cdr3_aa: CASSNGQGVWNTEAFF
j_call: TRBJ2-7; d_call: NA; v_call: TRBV5-1; clone_size: NA; cdr3_nt: TGCGCCAGCAGAGGAGGCGGAGCTGACTCCTACGAGCAGTACTTC; cdr3_aa: CASRGGGADSYEQYF
j_call: TRBJ1-1; d_call: NA; v_call: TRBV28; clone_size: NA; cdr3_nt: TGTGCCAGCAGTTTAAGGTTCCAGGGTGAAGCTTTCTTT; cdr3_aa: CASSLRFQGEAFF
j_call: TRBJ2-5; d_call: TRBD1; v_call: TRBV10-3; clone_size: NA; cdr3_nt: TGTGCCATCAGCGGACAGGGGGCGGGAGAGACCCAGTACTTC; cdr3_aa: CAISGQGAGETQYF
j_call: TRBJ1-2; d_call: NA; v_call: TRBV15; clone_size: NA; cdr3_nt: TGTGCCACCAGGGACAGATGGATTTCTAACTATGGCTACACCTTC; cdr3_aa: CATRDRWISNYGYTF
j_call: TRBJ2-7; d_call: NA; v_call: TRBV2; clone_size: NA; cdr3_nt: TGTGCCAGCACCGGGGTGATAGCGGCAGAGTACGAGCAGTACTTC; cdr3_aa: CASTGVIAAEYEQYF
j_call: TRBJ1-1; d_call: NA; v_call: TRBV4-3; clone_size: NA; cdr3_nt: TGCGCCAGCAGCCAAGGAACAGGCAGGGCGCCTTTCTTT; cdr3_aa: CASSQGTGRAPFF
j_call: TRBJ2-3; d_call: TRBD1; v_call: TRBV11-2; clone_size: NA; cdr3_nt: TGTGCCAGCAGCTCAAAGGCGGCAGGGGGAGTGGATACGCAGTATTTT; cdr3_aa: CASSSKAAGGVDTQYF
j_call: TRBJ2-2; d_call: NA; v_call: TRBV2; clone_size: few; cdr3_nt: TGTGCCAGCAGCGGTCGGGGTAGGACCGGGGAGCTGTTTTTT; cdr3_aa: CASSGRGRTGELFF
j_call: TRBJ2-3; d_call: NA; v_call: TRBV5-6; clone_size: NA; cdr3_nt: TGTGCCAGCAGTGGGCTCGATTTAGATACGCAGTATTTT; cdr3_aa: CASSGLDLDTQYF
j_call: TRBJ2-3; d_call: TRBD1; v_call: TRBV5-5; clone_size: few; cdr3_nt: TGTGCCAGCAGCTTGGCCGGGACAGGGAGCACAGATACGCAGTATTTT; cdr3_aa: CASSLAGTGSTDTQYF
j_call: TRBJ2-7; d_call: NA; v_call: TRBV6-1; clone_size: few; cdr3_nt: TGTGCCAGCAGTGAAAGGTACAGGGAATACTTC; cdr3_aa: CASSERYREYF
j_call: TRBJ2-7; d_call: TRBD2; v_call: TRBV27; clone_size: few; cdr3_nt: TGTGCCAGCAGTTTACGTTTGGGGAGGGAGGGTTACGAGCAGTACTTC; cdr3_aa: CASSLRLGREGYEQYF
j_call: TRBJ2-1; d_call: TRBD2; v_call: TRBV9; clone_size: NA; cdr3_nt: TGTGCCAGCAGCGTAGATGGGACTAGCGGGAGGGGAAACAATGAGCAGTTCTTC; cdr3_aa: CASSVDGTSGRGNNEQFF
j_call: TRBJ2-7; d_call: NA; v_call: TRBV5-1; clone_size: NA; cdr3_nt: TGCGCCAGCAGCTTGCTTTCAGGGTACAACGACGAGCAGTACTTC; cdr3_aa: CASSLLSGYNDEQYF
j_call: TRBJ1-2; d_call: NA; v_call: TRBV6-5; clone_size: NA; cdr3_nt: TGTGCCAGCAGTTACTCGGGCCAGGGGAGACTCTATGGCTACACCTTC; cdr3_aa: CASSYSGQGRLYGYTF
j_call: TRBJ2-5; d_call: NA; v_call: TRBV27; clone_size: few; cdr3_nt: TGTGCCAGCAGTTTCCGAGGAGAGACCCAGTACTTC; cdr3_aa: CASSFRGETQYF
j_call: TRBJ2-3; d_call: NA; v_call: TRBV4-2; clone_size: few; cdr3_nt: TGTGCCAGCAGCCCTGTAGACACGGATACGCAGTATTTT; cdr3_aa: CASSPVDTDTQYF
j_call: TRBJ1-1; d_call: NA; v_call: TRBV27; clone_size: few; cdr3_nt: TGTGCCAGCAGGCTAAAGATCCTTTGGGGCAGGGCAGACGGTGAAGCTTTCTTT; cdr3_aa: CASRLKILWGRADGEAFF
j_call: TRBJ2-7; d_call: NA; v_call: TRBV25-1; clone_size: NA; cdr3_nt: TGTGCCAGCAGTCGGACTGGGGCCTACGAGCAGTACTTC; cdr3_aa: CASSRTGAYEQYF
j_call: TRBJ2-7; d_call: TRBD1; v_call: TRBV6-6; clone_size: NA; cdr3_nt: TGTGCCAGCAGTCTCGGGACAGGGGCCTACGAGCAGTACTTC; cdr3_aa: CASSLGTGAYEQYF
j_call: TRBJ2-5; d_call: TRBD2; v_call: TRBV30; clone_size: NA; cdr3_nt: TGTGCCTGGACCGTAGCGGGAGTGGTGACCCAGTACTTC; cdr3_aa: CAWTVAGVVTQYF
j_call: TRBJ1-5; d_call: NA; v_call: TRBV28; clone_size: few; cdr3_nt: TGTGCCAGCAGTATTACGCAGACAGGTCCCCATCAGCCCCAGCATTTT; cdr3_aa: CASSITQTGPHQPQHF
j_call: TRBJ2-7; d_call: NA; v_call: TRBV19; clone_size: NA; cdr3_nt: TGTGCCAGTAGTGGGAGCTACGAGCAGTACTTC; cdr3_aa: CASSGSYEQYF
j_call: TRBJ2-7; d_call: TRBD1; v_call: TRBV4-2; clone_size: NA; cdr3_nt: TGTGCCAGCAGCCAAGTTGACAGGGATGAGGACGAGCAGTACTTC; cdr3_aa: CASSQVDRDEDEQYF
j_call: TRBJ2-1; d_call: NA; v_call: TRBV5-6; clone_size: NA; cdr3_nt: TGTGCCAGCAGCAGATCCTACCAGGGGCATGGGGATTACAATGAGCAGTTCTTC; cdr3_aa: CASSRSYQGHGDYNEQFF
j_call: TRBJ1-6; d_call: TRBD1; v_call: TRBV19; clone_size: NA; cdr3_nt: TGTGCCAGTAGTATCTCCTACCGGGACAGCTTTCAGAGCTCCTATAATTCACCCCTCCACTTT; cdr3_aa: CASSISYRDSFQSSYNSPLHF
j_call: TRBJ1-4; d_call: NA; v_call: TRBV7-8; clone_size: NA; cdr3_nt: TGTGCCAGCAGCTTAGTCCGGAGAGCTGAAAAACTGTTTTTT; cdr3_aa: CASSLVRRAEKLFF
j_call: TRBJ1-1; d_call: NA; v_call: TRBV5-8; clone_size: NA; cdr3_nt: TGTGCCAGCAGCTTGGTAAACACTGAAGCTTTCTTT; cdr3_aa: CASSLVNTEAFF
j_call: TRBJ2-1; d_call: NA; v_call: TRBV9; clone_size: few; cdr3_nt: TGTGCCAGCAGCGTACATGCCACCGCTAACAATGAGCAGTTCTTC; cdr3_aa: CASSVHATANNEQFF
j_call: TRBJ2-7; d_call: NA; v_call: TRBV27; clone_size: few; cdr3_nt: TGTGCCAGCAGTTTATCCTTGGACAGTTTCGAGCAGTACTTC; cdr3_aa: CASSLSLDSFEQYF
j_call: TRBJ1-1; d_call: NA; v_call: TRBV29-1; clone_size: few; cdr3_nt: TGCAGCGTTGGGGCAGGGGTGAACACTGAAGCTTTCTTT; cdr3_aa: CSVGAGVNTEAFF
j_call: TRBJ2-5; d_call: TRBD1; v_call: TRBV7-7; clone_size: NA; cdr3_nt: TGTGCTAGCAGCTTATCGGGACAGGGGTGGGGTGAGACCCAGTACTTC; cdr3_aa: CASSLSGQGWGETQYF
j_call: TRBJ1-5; d_call: TRBD1; v_call: TRBV27; clone_size: few; cdr3_nt: TGTGCCAGCAGTAATAGACAGGGGTCAAGCAATCAGCCCCAGCATTTT; cdr3_aa: CASSNRQGSSNQPQHF
j_call: TRBJ1-1; d_call: NA; v_call: TRBV28; clone_size: few; cdr3_nt: TGTGCCAGCAGTTTAGTCCCAGGGGCCCCTGAAGCTTTCTTT; cdr3_aa: CASSLVPGAPEAFF
j_call: TRBJ2-5; d_call: NA; v_call: TRBV7-2; clone_size: few; cdr3_nt: TGTGCCAGCAGCTTAGGGTGGGGGGTACGTTCAGAGACCCAGTACTTC; cdr3_aa: CASSLGWGVRSETQYF
j_call: TRBJ2-1; d_call: NA; v_call: TRBV19; clone_size: NA; cdr3_nt: TGTGCCAGTAGTATTTATCACAATGAGCAGTTCTTC; cdr3_aa: CASSIYHNEQFF
j_call: TRBJ2-1; d_call: TRBD2; v_call: TRBV27; clone_size: few; cdr3_nt: TGTGCCAGCAGTTTCGTCTCGGGGGGCAATGAGCAGTTCTTC; cdr3_aa: CASSFVSGGNEQFF
j_call: TRBJ2-3; d_call: TRBD1; v_call: TRBV19; clone_size: NA; cdr3_nt: TGTGCCAGTAAGTGGGACAGCCTCACAGATACGCAGTATTTT; cdr3_aa: CASKWDSLTDTQYF
j_call: TRBJ2-3; d_call: NA; v_call: TRBV10-3; clone_size: NA; cdr3_nt: TGTGCCATCAGGAAAGGACCGGAGGGGACGCAGTATTTT; cdr3_aa: CAIRKGPEGTQYF
j_call: TRBJ1-1; d_call: TRBD1; v_call: TRBV29-1; clone_size: NA; cdr3_nt: TGCAGCGTTGTAGGGACAGGGGTCCTCACTGAAGCTTTCTTT; cdr3_aa: CSVVGTGVLTEAFF
j_call: TRBJ2-1; d_call: TRBD2; v_call: TRBV30; clone_size: NA; cdr3_nt: TGTGCCTGGAGCTTTTTTAGGACTAGCGGGCCAAAAAGCTCCTACAATGAGCAGTTCTTC; cdr3_aa: CAWSFFRTSGPKSSYNEQFF
j_call: TRBJ2-5; d_call: TRBD2; v_call: TRBV7-9; clone_size: few; cdr3_nt: TGTGCCAGCAGCTTAGTCTGGCTAGCGGGGACCCAAGAGACCCAGTACTTC; cdr3_aa: CASSLVWLAGTQETQYF
j_call: TRBJ2-2; d_call: TRBD2; v_call: TRBV7-2; clone_size: NA; cdr3_nt: TGTGCCAGCAGCTTACGAGCGGGAGGGGGGGAGCTGTTTTTT; cdr3_aa: CASSLRAGGGELFF